A selection of T cell receptor beta chains follows, all from one sample in a study of OX40 agonist ivuxolimab in advanced cancers. Repertoires were generated with immunoSEQ multiplex PCR, while TCRdb's copy carries only in-frame clones and drops some. This table holds just over 15,000 clones, under 65% found once. Sample: CD4+ or CD8+ T cells sorted from blood, taken in a trial of the OX40 agonist ivuxolimab. The receptor set was obtained from an adult with an advanced solid tumor such as melanoma, head and neck, liver or kidney cancer. Each CDR3 is given with its conserved first and last residue. The D gene is left open where the match is weak. Part of the rows lack a size; the others show once, few, many or a class for expanded clones.

>.|TRBV7-9|.|TRBJ1-4
TGTGCCAGCAGCCAAGCCTGGGGCGAAAAACTGTTTTTT
CASSQAWGEKLFF
>TRBD1|TRBV7-3|.|TRBJ1-1
TGTGCCAGCAGCCTCGGACAGGGCACTGAAGCTTTCTTT
CASSLGQGTEAFF
>TRBD2|TRBV10-2|few|TRBJ2-5
TGCGCCAGCAGTGAGTCCCTAGCGGGGGAGAAAGAGACCCAGTACTTC
CASSESLAGEKETQYF
>TRBD2|TRBV11-3|.|TRBJ2-2
TGTGCCAGCAGCTCACCAAGCGGGGGGGCCGCCGGGGAGCTGTTTTTT
CASSSPSGGAAGELFF
>.|TRBV6-1|.|TRBJ1-2
TGTGCCAGCAGTGAAACTGCGGGAGAGGGCTATGGCTACACCTTC
CASSETAGEGYGYTF
>TRBD1|TRBV29-1|.|TRBJ1-3
TGCAGCGTTGAAGATCGGGACAGCCCTGGAAACACCATATATTTT
CSVEDRDSPGNTIYF
>TRBD1|TRBV5-6|.|TRBJ2-5
TGTGCCAGCAGCTTCCTTGGGACAGGGGGAGCGGAGACCCAGTACTTC
CASSFLGTGGAETQYF
>TRBD2|TRBV7-9|few|TRBJ2-5
TGTGCCAGCAGCACCTCTAGCGGCCACCAAGAGACCCAGTACTTC
CASSTSSGHQETQYF
>.|TRBV9|.|TRBJ1-1
TGTGCCAGCAGCGAGGGGGGCGGGACTGAAGCTTTCTTT
CASSEGGGTEAFF
>.|TRBV7-2|.|TRBJ1-4
TGTGCCAGCGGGGGTGAAAAACTGTTTTTT
CASGGEKLFF
>.|TRBV4-1|.|TRBJ1-1
TGCGCCAGCAGCCAAACACCCATGAACACTGAAGCTTTCTTT
CASSQTPMNTEAFF
>TRBD2|TRBV11-2|.|TRBJ2-7
TGTGCCAGCAGGCACGAGGGGAGGGTTAGTTACGAGCAGTACTTC
CASRHEGRVSYEQYF
>.|TRBV28|.|TRBJ1-2
TGTGCCAGCATGAGGGGATTGTATGGCTACACCTTC
CASMRGLYGYTF
>.|TRBV19|few|TRBJ2-1
TGTGCCAGTAGTATAGGGATGAGCTCCTACAATGAGCAGTTCTTC
CASSIGMSSYNEQFF
>.|TRBV4-1|.|TRBJ1-2
TGCGCCAGCAGCCAGAACGCACCGGCCCAGTATGGCTACACCTTC
CASSQNAPAQYGYTF
>.|TRBV5-5|.|TRBJ1-1
TGTGCCAGCAGCTTTTTTTACAGGGTGAACACTGAAGCTTTCTTT
CASSFFYRVNTEAFF
>TRBD2|TRBV11-3|.|TRBJ2-7
TGTGCCAGCAGCTTTAGCGGGGGGACCAACGAGCAGTACTTC
CASSFSGGTNEQYF
>TRBD1|TRBV5-1|.|TRBJ2-7
TGCGCCAGCAGCTTAGCGACAGGGGGGGAGGACGAGCAGTACTTC
CASSLATGGEDEQYF
>.|TRBV6-5|.|TRBJ1-4
TGTGCCAGCAGTTACTCGACAGGACCGAATGAAAAACTGTTTTTT
CASSYSTGPNEKLFF
>.|TRBV13|few|TRBJ2-6
TGTGCCTCTTTGGCTAACGGGGGTTACTCTGGGGCCAACGTCCTGACTTTC
CASLANGGYSGANVLTF
>.|TRBV27|.|TRBJ2-4
TGTGCCAGCAGGACAGGCGGGGGTAGAGGGAACATTCAGTACTTC
CASRTGGGRGNIQYF
>TRBD2|TRBV7-6|.|TRBJ2-7
TGTGCCAGCAGCTTAGGCCCTGCTAGCGGGGGATACGAGCAGTACTTC
CASSLGPASGGYEQYF
>.|TRBV25-1|medium-sized|TRBJ2-3
TGTGCCAGCAGTGAGGTCAGTCTAAGCACAGATACGCAGTATTTT
CASSEVSLSTDTQYF
>.|TRBV7-9|once|TRBJ2-1
TGTGCCAGCAGCTCCCCCTCGGGGGACCCCTACAATGAGCAGTTCTTC
CASSSPSGDPYNEQFF
>TRBD1|TRBV7-2|.|TRBJ2-7
TGTGCCAGCAGCTTAGTGGCAGGGGGCTACGAGCAGTACTTC
CASSLVAGGYEQYF
>TRBD1|TRBV19|.|TRBJ1-5
TGTGCCAGTAGTGACAGGGAGCCCCAGCCCCAGCATTTT
CASSDREPQPQHF
>.|TRBV7-2|.|TRBJ2-7
TGTGCCAGCAGCTCGAACGGGTACGAGCAGTACTTC
CASSSNGYEQYF
>TRBD2|TRBV27|.|TRBJ2-3
TGTGCCAGCAGTCCCCTGGCGGGGGGGCTGGTTACGCAGTATTTT
CASSPLAGGLVTQYF
>.|TRBV4-1|.|TRBJ2-7
TGCGCCAGCAGCCTTTTAGGGACCCGGACTTCCGAGCAGTACTTC
CASSLLGTRTSEQYF
>.|TRBV14|.|TRBJ2-7
TGTGCCAGCAGCTCCTGGGGCGAGCAGTACTTC
CASSSWGEQYF
>.|TRBV19|few|TRBJ2-7
TGTGCCAGTAGTGCAGGGGTCAGCTACGAGCAGTACTTC
CASSAGVSYEQYF
>TRBD1|TRBV30|.|TRBJ1-6
TGTGCCTGGAGTGTACTTCGTACAGGGGGTAATTCACCCCTCCACTTT
CAWSVLRTGGNSPLHF
>.|TRBV7-8|.|TRBJ2-2
TGTGCCAAGTTAATTGGCGGGGAGCTGTTTTTT
CAKLIGGELFF
>.|TRBV7-9|.|TRBJ2-7
TGTGCCAGCAGCTTATCCTCAGATCGACCCTACGAGCAGTACTTC
CASSLSSDRPYEQYF
>.|TRBV5-1|.|TRBJ2-7
TGCGCCAGCAGCTTGGGACAGGGGAGGGTATACGAGCAGTACTTC
CASSLGQGRVYEQYF
>.|TRBV4-1|few|TRBJ1-2
TGCGCCAGCAGCCAATTCAGTCCAACGGATGATGGCTACACCTTC
CASSQFSPTDDGYTF
>TRBD2|TRBV6-6|.|TRBJ2-7
TGTGCCACCCGGGGGGGGCAATACGAGCAGTACTTC
CATRGGQYEQYF
>TRBD1|TRBV5-8|.|TRBJ2-3
TGTGCCAGCAGCTCGGGACAGTCTAGCACAGATACGCAGTATTTT
CASSSGQSSTDTQYF
>TRBD1|TRBV6-5|.|TRBJ2-1
TGTGCCAGCAGCCAGGACAGGGGATCCCTTAATGAGCAGTTCTTC
CASSQDRGSLNEQFF
>.|TRBV13|medium-sized|TRBJ2-7
TGTGCCAGCAGCTCCTTAACAGGGATGGGAGGCGGCTTTGCCTACGAGCAGTACTTC
CASSSLTGMGGGFAYEQYF
>.|TRBV5-1|.|TRBJ1-1
TGCGCCAGCAGCTTGGTGGGGGGGAACACTGAAGCTTTCTTT
CASSLVGGNTEAFF
>TRBD2|TRBV9|few|TRBJ2-1
TGTGCCAGCAGCGCAAGCGGGGGGGCCTACAATGAGCAGTTCTTC
CASSASGGAYNEQFF
>.|TRBV5-4|.|TRBJ1-3
TGTGCCAGCAGCCCCCGGGACAACTCTGGAAACACCATATATTTT
CASSPRDNSGNTIYF
>.|TRBV5-8|.|TRBJ1-1
TGTGCCAGCAGCTTGGTTCAAACTCAAGCTTTCTTT
CASSLVQTQAFF
>.|TRBV28|medium-sized|TRBJ1-2
TGTGCCAGCAGTTTAGAACAGGCCTCCAAGGGTGGCTACACCTTC
CASSLEQASKGGYTF
>.|TRBV13|.|TRBJ2-7
TGTGCCAGCAGCTTACTTAGCACCAACTCCTACGAGCAGTACTTC
CASSLLSTNSYEQYF
>TRBD2|TRBV14|.|TRBJ2-1
TGTGCCAGCAGCCAAGACCTAGCGGGGGCTTTCGATGAGCAGTTCTTC
CASSQDLAGAFDEQFF
>TRBD2|TRBV28|.|TRBJ2-5
TGTGCCAGCAGTTTGGAACGCTTTAGCGGGGGGGGATCGGAGACCCAGTACTTC
CASSLERFSGGGSETQYF